Shown below are 28 T cell receptor beta chains from a single sample sequenced in a study of T cell repertoires in cytomegalovirus infection. TCRdb analysed the reads with MiXCR anew, one entry per CDR3 protein. Of 150,000 to 200,000 distinct CDR3 sequences listed, under 30% are singletons. Source material: PBMCs. These receptors were obtained from a human donor in good health (CMV status not recorded). Some clones in this sample may be carry-over from other donors' samples.

This clonotype appeared many times. The V call is TRBV7-2, the J call TRBJ2-1; no reliable D call. Germline loops: CDR1 SGHTA, CDR2 FQGNSA. This CDR3 is 14 amino acids long. V shed 5 bases and J shed 8 bases, with 16 bases lying between them. CDR3 in DNA: TGTGCCAGCAGCACGCAGGTCCTAGACCATGAGCAGTTCTTC. Translating it yields CASSTQVLDHEQFF. Based on the CDR3 plus reference TRBV7-2 and TRBJ2-1, the full variable domain is GAGVSQSPSNKVTEKGKDVELRCDPISGHTALYWYRQSLGQGLEFLIYFQGNSAPDKSGLPSDRFSAERTGGSVSTLTIQRTQQEDSAVYLCASSTQVLDHEQFFGPGTRLTVL.

The table lists this clonotype with many counts. The rearrangement joins TRBV11-2 to TRBJ2-3; the D is unclear. V was cut by 5 bases and J by 1 base, with 16 bases left in between. The CDR3 consists of 16 residues. Germline V gives CDR1 SGHAT, CDR2 FQNNGV. Here the CDR3 DNA reads TGTGCCAGCAGCGCTCTAAGCGTCCCGGGCACAGATACGCAGTATTTT. This gives the protein CASSALSVPGTDTQYF.

The CDR3 is CASSPTGEGYTF. In DNA form, the CDR3 reads TGTGCCAGCAGCCCGACGGGGGAGGGCTACACCTTC. V usage is TRBV6-6 and J usage is TRBJ1-2; weak D call: TRBD1 (5 bases). Germline V gene sequence: CDR1 MNHNY, CDR2 SVGAGI (reference sequence). V was clipped by 6 bases and J by 8 bases, with 13 bases between them. The CDR3 is 12 residues long.

This clonotype showed up just a few times. This chain connects TRBV12-3 or TRBV12-4 to TRBJ2-2; D remains unclear. V lost 1 base and J lost 3, with 12 bases in between. This CDR3 region has 16 residues. The CDR3 DNA is TGTGCCAGCAGTTTAGGGGCACTTTGGGACACCGGGGAGCTGTTTTTT. The encoded protein is CASSLGALWDTGELFF.

This clonotype appeared a few times. V usage is TRBV7-9 and J usage is TRBJ2-1; D is tentatively TRBD1 or TRBD2 (5 bases each). Germline V gene data show CDR1 as SEHNR and CDR2 as FQNEAQ (reference sequence). Trimming removed 10 bases at V and 3 bases at J, with 13 bases between. The CDR3 spans 13 residues. The CDR3 sequence is CATGTGSYNEQFF. CDR3 nucleotide sequence: TGTGCCACCGGGACGGGTAGCTACAATGAGCAGTTCTTC. Looking up the rest from reference TRBV7-9 and TRBJ2-1 gives the full variable domain: DTGVSQNPRHKITKRGQNVTFRCDPISEHNRLYWYRQTLGQGPEFLTYFQNEAQLEKSRLLSDRFSAERPKGSFSTLEIQRTEQGDSAMYLCATGTGSYNEQFFGPGTRLTVL.

The rearrangement links TRBV19 to TRBJ2-1, with unresolved D. Trimming cost V 1 base and J 7 bases, with 14 bases left between them. The CDR3 loop spans 15 amino acids. Germline V gene data show CDR1 as LNHDA and CDR2 as SQIVND (reference sequence). In nucleotides, the CDR3 is TGTGCCAGTAGTATAGTGCCACTTCCAGCGAATGAGCAGTTCTTC. Its translation is CASSIVPLPANEQFF.

The chain combines TRBV7-3 with TRBJ2-3; TRBD2 matches at 16 bases. The CDR3 extends over 16 amino acids. V was pared by 4 bases and J by 6 bases, with 4 bases of the junction left unmatched. Germline loops: CDR1 SGHTA, CDR2 FQGTGA. CDR3: CASSSGLAGGPDTQYF. The CDR3 DNA follows: TGTGCCAGCAGCTCGGGACTAGCGGGGGGGCCGGATACGCAGTATTTT.

This rearrangement joins TRBV7-2 to TRBJ2-4, with D possibly matching TRBD2 (6 bases). V lost 1 base and J lost 0, with 10 bases in between. Germline V CDR1 and CDR2: SGHTA, FQGNSA. The length of the CDR3 is 16 residues. This CDR3 is CASSLVGGLAKNIQYF. The DNA of the CDR3 is TGTGCCAGCAGCTTAGTTGGGGGGTTAGCCAAAAACATTCAGTACTTC.

This clonotype was observed at least ten times. The chain links TRBV7-6 to TRBJ2-1, with no clear D. CDR1 and CDR2 from the germline V gene are SGHVS and FNYEAQ. This CDR3 spans 14 amino acids. V was pared by 1 base and J by 9 bases, with 13 bases between. CDR3 nucleotides: TGTGCCAGCAGCTTAGTGCCTGTCGCGGCTGAGCAGTTCTTC. It specifies CASSLVPVAAEQFF. The full variable domain, rest sourced from reference TRBV7-6 and TRBJ2-1, is GAGVSQSPRYKVTKRGQDVALRCDPISGHVSLYWYRQALGQGPEFLTYFNYEAQQDKSGLPNDRFSAERPEGSISTLTIQRTEQRDSAMYRCASSLVPVAAEQFFGPGTRLTVL.

This chain connects TRBV20-1 to TRBJ1-2; no definite D call. The CDR3 sequence is 13 residues long. Trimming removed 6 bases from V and 1 base from J, with 12 bases in between. Germline loops: CDR1 DFQATT, CDR2 SNEGSKA (reference sequence). The CDR3 DNA is TGCAGTGCCCTAGATGACCGTAACTATGGCTACACCTTC. Translating it yields CSALDDRNYGYTF.

This clonotype has at least ten counts. This rearrangement joins TRBV7-3 to TRBJ2-3; 10 bases are a match to TRBD1. V lost 6 bases, J lost 5 bases, and 8 bases stayed unmatched. This CDR3 has 15 residues. Germline CDR1 SGHTA, CDR2 FQGTGA. The CDR3 DNA reads TGTGCCAGCAGTTCAGGGACAGGGGAAGGAGATACGCAGTATTTT. Encoded protein: CASSSGTGEGDTQYF.

This clonotype was observed many times. This chain uses TRBV11-2 with TRBJ1-1; TRBD1 matches 10 bases. V was clipped by 2 bases and J by 5 bases; unmatched bases: 5. Germline V gene data show CDR1 as SGHAT and CDR2 as FQNNGV. CDR3 size: 15 residues. CDR3 nucleotide sequence: TGTGCCAGCAGCTTACGACAGGGGGCTCGTACTGAAGCTTTCTTT. Amino acids: CASSLRQGARTEAFF.

This clonotype was seen repeatedly, ten times or more. J is TRBJ1-2 and V is TRBV27; 7 nucleotides line up with TRBD1. From germline, CDR1 is MNHEY and CDR2 SMNVEV (reference sequence). Trimming cost V 7 bases and J 6 bases; bases outside gene matches: 8. This CDR3 is 13 amino acids long. The CDR3 is CASKNRGFDGYTF. The CDR3, as DNA: TGTGCCAGCAAAAACAGGGGATTCGATGGCTACACCTTC.

This clonotype came up many times. The J gene is TRBJ2-1, the V gene TRBV7-8; D unclear. Germline CDR1 reads SGHVS; CDR2 reads FQNEAQ. Trimming took 6 bases from V and 0 from J, leaving 12 bases between them. The CDR3 loop spans 15 amino acids. In nucleotides, the CDR3 is TGTGCCAGCAGTCGGACGGCCAGCTCCTACAATGAGCAGTTCTTC. Its protein is CASSRTASSYNEQFF.

The chain has TRBV2 and TRBJ1-2; 9 nucleotides match TRBD1. Trimming took 6 bases from V and 6 from J; bases not matched to a gene: 5. This CDR3 has 13 amino acids. Looked up from germline, CDR1 is SNHLY and CDR2 is FYNNEI. Written as DNA, the CDR3 is TGTGCCAGCAGCCCGGGACAGGGTCATGGCTACACCTTC. As protein: CASSPGQGHGYTF.

The chain recombines TRBV12-3 or TRBV12-4 with TRBJ1-2; the D gene is possibly TRBD1 (6 bases). CDR3 size: 13 residues. Trimming took 4 bases from V and 3 from J, leaving 9 bases between them. The CDR3 here is CASSSDRHYGYTF. DNA of the CDR3: TGTGCCAGCAGTTCGGACAGACACTATGGCTACACCTTC.

The V call is TRBV6-1, the J call TRBJ1-1; D call uncertain. This CDR3 is 12 amino acids long. Between the trimmed V and J ends, which lost 11 bases and 3 bases, there was a span of 13 bases. The V gene's germline CDR1 is MNHNS and CDR2 SASEGT. Here the CDR3 DNA reads TGTGCCGCTCGTAGAAGAGACACTGAAGCTTTCTTT. Residues: CAARRRDTEAFF.

This clonotype was found a few times. J is TRBJ2-1 and V is TRBV12-5; D gene uncertain. CDR1 and CDR2 (germline): LGHNT, FRNRAP. With 0 bases removed from V and 10 bases from J, the gap between germline ends came to 7 bases. This CDR3 contains 12 residues. The CDR3 DNA reads as TGTGCTAGTGGTTTGGTTGGTCAGGAGCAGTTCTTC. Residues: CASGLVGQEQFF. Full variable domain (outside the CDR3, taken from reference TRBV12-5 and TRBJ2-1): DARVTQTPRHKVTEMGQEVTMRCQPILGHNTVFWYRQTMMQGLELLAYFRNRAPLDDSGMPKDRFSAEMPDATLATLKIQPSEPRDSAVYFCASGLVGQEQFFGPGTRLTVL.

This clonotype was seen at least ten times. The V and J genes are TRBV7-3 and TRBJ2-6; the match to TRBD2 covers 7 bases. J was trimmed by 2 bases and V by 5 bases; bases with no gene match: 9. The CDR3 extends over 17 amino acids. The germline V gene encodes CDR1 SGHTA and CDR2 FQGTGA. DNA for the CDR3: TGTGCCAGCAGCCCCTCCGGGGGGATACCTGGGGCCAACGTCCTGACTTTC. Amino acids: CASSPSGGIPGANVLTF.

The V gene is TRBV19, the J gene TRBJ2-3; D is unclear. The CDR3 contains 14 residues. The V end was cut by 7 bases, the J end by 5 bases, with 16 bases between. CDR1 is LNHDA and CDR2 is SQIVND in the germline V gene (reference sequence). CDR3 sequence: CASTIGSSRDTQYF. CDR3 in DNA: TGTGCCAGTACTATTGGGTCATCGAGAGATACGCAGTATTTT. Supplemented by reference TRBV19 and TRBJ2-3, the full variable domain reads DGGITQSPKYLFRKEGQNVTLSCEQNLNHDAMYWYRQDPGQGLRLIYYSQIVNDFQKGDIAEGYSVSREKKESFPLTVTSAQKNPTAFYLCASTIGSSRDTQYFGPGTRLTVL.

The chain couples TRBV18 to TRBJ2-7; D might be TRBD2 (6 bases). Trimming left V 5 bases short and J 4 bases short, with 15 bases between. The CDR3 consists of 14 residues. Germline lookup yields CDR1 KGHSH and CDR2 LQKENI. The CDR3 DNA is TGTGCCAGCTCATCCCGGACGGGGGAATACGAGCAGTACTTC. Encoded protein: CASSSRTGEYEQYF.

This clonotype was detected ten times or more. The J gene is TRBJ2-1, the V gene TRBV12-3 or TRBV12-4; 9 nucleotides line up with TRBD2. The length of the CDR3 is 15 residues. The ends lost 1 base at V and 9 bases at J; junction bases unmatched: 7. The CDR3 nucleotides are TGTGCCAGCAGTTTAGACGCGGGGGGGCTAAGTGAGCAGTTCTTC. This codes for CASSLDAGGLSEQFF.

The V call is TRBV19, the J call TRBJ2-2; TRBD2 matches at 7 bases. CDR1 and CDR2 from the germline V gene are LNHDA and SQIVND (reference sequence). The CDR3 contains 16 residues. Germline trimming cut 4 bases from V and 0 bases from J; bases unmatched to any gene: 5. In nucleotides, the CDR3 is TGTGCCAGTAGTAAGGGGAGGGGTCCGAACACCGGGGAGCTGTTTTTT. Residues: CASSKGRGPNTGELFF. Full variable domain (remainder filled in from reference TRBV19 and TRBJ2-2): DGGITQSPKYLFRKEGQNVTLSCEQNLNHDAMYWYRQDPGQGLRLIYYSQIVNDFQKGDIAEGYSVSREKKESFPLTVTSAQKNPTAFYLCASSKGRGPNTGELFFGEGSRLTVL.

The chain couples TRBV7-2 to TRBJ2-2, with a tentative D call TRBD2 (5 bases). CDR3 length equals 16 residues. V gave up 1 base and J gave up 5 bases, with 14 bases separating them. The germline gives CDR1 SGHTA, CDR2 FQGNSA. The CDR3 is CASSLEAGRGTGELFF. DNA for the CDR3: TGTGCCAGCAGCTTAGAGGCAGGCAGAGGGACCGGGGAGCTGTTTTTT.

The chain combines TRBV2 with TRBJ1-1; D unclear. The germline V gene has CDR1 SNHLY and CDR2 FYNNEI. V was cut by 3 bases and J by 3 bases, with 11 bases left in between. This CDR3 has 14 amino acids. CDR3 sequence (DNA): TGTGCCAGCAGTGAGAGACGTTTGGACACTGAAGCTTTCTTT. Translated: CASSERRLDTEAFF.

This sequence joins TRBV20-1 and TRBJ1-1; no clear D gene. CDR3 length: 14 amino acids. The V and J ends lost 5 bases and 2 bases respectively, with 15 bases between them. Germline loops: CDR1 DFQATT, CDR2 SNEGSKA (reference sequence). The CDR3 reads CSASPIVSNTEAFF. The CDR3 DNA reads as TGCAGTGCTTCCCCCATAGTCTCAAACACTGAAGCTTTCTTT.

V and J are TRBV15 and TRBJ2-3, with 10 bases identical to TRBD2. Germline CDR1 LNHNV, CDR2 YYDKDF (reference sequence). With 0 bases clipped from V and 13 bases from J, the junction kept 7 bases outside the gene matches. The CDR3 loop spans 14 amino acids. The CDR3 protein is CATSRDLAGAREYF. Written as DNA, the CDR3 is TGTGCCACCAGCAGAGACCTAGCGGGAGCCAGGGAGTATTTT.

This clonotype was counted at least ten times. The chain employs TRBV7-2 and TRBJ1-1; TRBD1 agrees at 7 bases. CDR3 length: 15 amino acids. The V gene's germline CDR1 is SGHTA and CDR2 FQGNSA. Germline trimming cut 6 bases from V and 0 bases from J; bases unmatched to any gene: 7. The CDR3 protein is CASREKDRLNTEAFF. Written as DNA, the CDR3 is TGTGCCAGCAGGGAAAAGGACAGGTTGAACACTGAAGCTTTCTTT.